The next 18 T cell receptor beta chains were all read from a single sample in a study of cytomegalovirus exposure and HLA in healthy donors. In the PCR, 60 Vbeta and 13 Jbeta primers were used. Some clones are missing from TCRdb's copy, which holds only in-frame ones; the method was immunoSEQ multiplex PCR. The repertoire holds about 130,000 clones, 8% to 11% seen once, with 3.5% to 5% in the top ten. The sample was PBMCs. The receptors shown here come from a woman between 18 and 29 years old in good health and CMV-seropositive.

This chain joins TRBV5-5 and TRBJ2-7, with no clear D. Trimming pared 4 bases from V and 5 bases from J, leaving 10 bases between. The CDR3 loop spans 12 amino acids. Germline V gene sequence: CDR1 SGHKS, CDR2 YYEKEE (reference sequence). The CDR3 is CASSRELNEQYF. CDR3 DNA sequence: TGTGCCAGCAGCCGTGAGCTGAACGAGCAGTACTTC.

This clone occurred a few times. In DNA form, the CDR3 reads TGTGCCAGCAGCTTAGGGGCTGTCGGTAATCAGCCCCAGCATTTT. This translates into CASSLGAVGNQPQHF. The chain joins TRBV7-9 to TRBJ1-5; D not certain. The CDR3 runs 15 residues. Germline assignment: CDR1 SEHNR and CDR2 FQNEAQ (reference sequence). V lost 1 base to trimming and J lost 4 bases, with 11 bases between them.

The chain employs TRBV18 and TRBJ1-2, with unresolved D. V lost 6 bases to trimming and J lost 5 bases, with 7 bases between them. The CDR3 is made up of 11 amino acids. Germline V gene data show CDR1 as KGHSH and CDR2 as LQKENI. The CDR3 region is CASSNSYGYTF. CDR3 sequence (DNA): TGTGCCAGCTCCAACTCGTATGGCTACACCTTC.

This clone was recorded a few times. The rearrangement joins TRBV19 to TRBJ2-3, with 15 bases identical to TRBD2. Germline loops: CDR1 LNHDA, CDR2 SQIVND (reference sequence). With V trimmed by 7 bases and J by 3 bases, 8 bases remained unmatched. This CDR3 spans 17 amino acids. CDR3 nucleotides: TGTGCCAGTAACCAACCCGGACTAGCGGGGGGGACAGATACGCAGTATTTT. Translation gives CASNQPGLAGGTDTQYF.

V gene TRBV9 combines with J gene TRBJ2-1; TRBD1 aligns across 8 bases. The CDR3 consists of 16 residues. From germline, CDR1 is SGDLS and CDR2 YYNGEE. V was clipped by 5 bases and J by 1 base; unmatched bases: 8. As DNA, the CDR3 is TGTGCCAGCAGTGACCCGGGACAGGATTCCTACAATGAGCAGTTCTTC. It yields the protein CASSDPGQDSYNEQFF. The complete variable domain, with remaining parts taken from reference TRBV9 and TRBJ2-1, reads DSGVTQTPKHLITATGQRVTLRCSPRSGDLSVYWYQQSLDQGLQFLIQYYNGEERAKGNILERFSAQQFPDLHSELNLSSLELGDSALYFCASSDPGQDSYNEQFFGPGTRLTVL.

This clone has more than one count but fewer than ten. V and J are TRBV27 and TRBJ2-7, with TRBD2 matching over 10 bases. The CDR3 is 14 amino acids. Germline V gives CDR1 MNHEY, CDR2 SMNVEV (reference sequence). The ends lost 6 bases at V and 5 bases at J; junction bases unmatched: 7. The CDR3 sequence: CASRGAGGLHEQYF. CDR3 in DNA: TGTGCCAGCAGGGGAGCGGGAGGGCTCCACGAGCAGTACTTC.

This chain connects TRBV28 to TRBJ2-7; 8 bases are a match to TRBD1. The junction had 9 bases not matched to a gene; V was cut back by 6 bases and J by 5 bases. The CDR3 extends over 14 amino acids. Germline V gene sequence: CDR1 MDHEN, CDR2 SYDVKM. CDR3 sequence: CASSLRQGRHEQYF. The CDR3 DNA reads as TGTGCCAGCAGCCTAAGACAGGGGCGCCACGAGCAGTACTTC.

This clone was seen a single time. The CDR3 spells CASSSQASGNTIYF. CDR3 coding DNA: TGTGCCAGTAGTAGCCAGGCCTCTGGAAACACCATATATTTT. This chain connects TRBV19 to TRBJ1-3; D gene ambiguous. Per the germline V gene, CDR1 is LNHDA and CDR2 is SQIVND (reference sequence). V was clipped by 4 bases and J by 0 bases, with 7 bases between them. This CDR3 contains 14 residues.

The gene calls are TRBV4-1 and TRBJ2-5; possibly TRBD2 for D (5 bases). Germline assignment: CDR1 MGHRA and CDR2 YSYEKL. The CDR3 is 14 amino acids. Trimming cost V 5 bases and J 5 bases, with 15 bases left between them. Here the CDR3 reads CASSARGSWETQYF. The CDR3 coding sequence is TGCGCCAGCAGCGCACGGGGATCATGGGAGACCCAGTACTTC.

This clone appeared a few times. This chain uses TRBV4-1 with TRBJ2-7; TRBD2 is a possible D gene (5 bases). From germline, CDR1 is MGHRA and CDR2 YSYEKL. Deletions cut 3 bases from V and 2 bases from J, with 14 bases between. CDR3 size: 15 residues. This chain's CDR3 is CASSQDYGRAYEQYF. Written as DNA, the CDR3 is TGCGCCAGCAGCCAGGATTACGGGCGGGCCTACGAGCAGTACTTC.

This clone turned up a few times. The chain carries TRBV19 and TRBJ1-1; no definite D call. CDR1 is LNHDA and CDR2 is SQIVND in the germline V gene (reference sequence). There are 14 residues in the CDR3. Trimming removed 5 bases from V and 1 base from J, with 11 bases in between. The CDR3 DNA reads TGTGCCAGTAGTCTCTCCCCCCGGAACACTGAAGCTTTCTTT. This sequence encodes CASSLSPRNTEAFF.

This clone was counted between two and nine times. The rearrangement joins TRBV5-6 to TRBJ2-1, with D unresolved. The CDR3 loop spans 16 amino acids. CDR1 is SGHDT, CDR2 YYEEEE, per germline. V lost 1 base and J lost 0, with 11 bases in between. CDR3 coding DNA: TGTGCCAGCAGCTTGTATATCTCGAGCTCCTACAATGAGCAGTTCTTC. This codes for CASSLYISSSYNEQFF.

This clone was seen only a few times. The chain joins TRBV7-9 to TRBJ2-3; 9 bases are a match to TRBD2. The germline CDR1 and CDR2 sequences are SEHNR and FQNEAQ (reference sequence). V shed 1 base and J 0 bases; nucleotides not matched to a gene: 11. There are 19 residues in the CDR3. The CDR3 bases are TGTGCCAGCAGCTTAGGTTGGTTAGCGGGAGTTGGGAGCACAGATACGCAGTATTTT. Translating gives CASSLGWLAGVGSTDTQYF.

This chain joins TRBV7-9 and TRBJ2-3; tentatively, D is TRBD2 (6 bases). The CDR3 has 12 amino acids. The V gene lost 2 bases and the J gene lost 11 bases, with 11 bases spanning the gap. CDR1 is SEHNR and CDR2 is FQNEAQ in the germline V gene (reference sequence). CDR3 sequence: CASSLMWEVQYF. For the CDR3, the DNA is TGTGCCAGCAGCTTAATGTGGGAGGTGCAGTATTTT.

The chain couples TRBV4-2 to TRBJ2-7; a possible D gene is TRBD1 (6 bases). V lost 8 bases and J 5 bases, leaving 19 bases between the germline ends. CDR3 length: 14 amino acids. Germline V gives CDR1 LGHNA, CDR2 YNFKEQ. The CDR3 spells CASGDVGAKNEQYF. In DNA, the CDR3 is TGTGCCAGCGGAGACGTGGGGGCTAAAAACGAGCAGTACTTC.

Only a few counts were recorded for this clone. The chain carries TRBV19 and TRBJ2-7, with D possibly TRBD2 on 5 matching bases. V was trimmed by 9 bases and J by 4 bases, leaving 19 bases between them. CDR1 LNHDA and CDR2 SQIVND come from the germline V gene (reference sequence). This CDR3 is built from 14 residues. The CDR3 sequence is CARELTTKEYEQYF. The CDR3 nucleotides read TGTGCCAGAGAACTGACTACCAAGGAATACGAGCAGTACTTC.

This clone was found a few times. V gene TRBV9 combines with J gene TRBJ1-2; 8 nucleotides agree with TRBD1. The CDR3 runs to 14 residues. Losses at the gene ends were 3 bases for V and 7 bases for J; bases not matched to a gene: 8. Germline CDR1 is SGDLS and CDR2 is YYNGEE. In DNA form, the CDR3 reads TGTGCCAGCAGCGAGATACAGGGGGGTCGTGGCTACACCTTC. Protein product: CASSEIQGGRGYTF. The complete variable domain, with remaining parts taken from reference TRBV9 and TRBJ1-2, reads DSGVTQTPKHLITATGQRVTLRCSPRSGDLSVYWYQQSLDQGLQFLIQYYNGEERAKGNILERFSAQQFPDLHSELNLSSLELGDSALYFCASSEIQGGRGYTFGSGTRLTVV.

This clone turned up a few times. The genes are TRBV2 and TRBJ2-7; D is possibly TRBD2 (7 bases). V gave up 2 bases and J gave up 4 bases, with 9 bases separating them. CDR1 and CDR2 from the germline V gene are SNHLY and FYNNEI. The CDR3 runs 13 residues. Here the CDR3 reads CASSERGGYEQYF. DNA for the CDR3: TGTGCCAGCAGTGAAAGGGGGGGTTACGAGCAGTACTTC.